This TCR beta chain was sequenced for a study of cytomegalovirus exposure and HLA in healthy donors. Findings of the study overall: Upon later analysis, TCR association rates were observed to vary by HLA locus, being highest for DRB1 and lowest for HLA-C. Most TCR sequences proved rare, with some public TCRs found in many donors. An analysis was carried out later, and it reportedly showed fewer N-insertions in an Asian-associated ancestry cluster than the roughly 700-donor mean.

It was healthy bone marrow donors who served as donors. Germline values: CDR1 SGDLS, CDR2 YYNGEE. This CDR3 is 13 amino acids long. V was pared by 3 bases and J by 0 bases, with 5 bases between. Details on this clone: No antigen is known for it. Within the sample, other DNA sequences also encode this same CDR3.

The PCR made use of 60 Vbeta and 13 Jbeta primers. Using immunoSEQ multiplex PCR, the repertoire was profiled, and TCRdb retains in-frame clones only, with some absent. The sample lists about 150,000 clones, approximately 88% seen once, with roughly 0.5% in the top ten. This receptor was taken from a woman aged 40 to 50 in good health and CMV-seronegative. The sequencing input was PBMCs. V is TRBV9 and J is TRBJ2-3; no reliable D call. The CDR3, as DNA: TGTGCCAGCAGCGGAACTAGCACAGATACGCAGTATTTT. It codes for CASSGTSTDTQYF.